A single TCR beta chain is shown here with its context. What it recognizes is unknown. This specimen comes from a study of PD-L1 blockade in urothelial cancer. Background on the study: It was at 3 weeks (second dose) and 6 weeks after treatment start that blood was analyzed. Study-level points and caveats: Below-median pretreatment blood TCR clonality was associated with improved progression-free and overall survival.

Described time point: peripheral blood 6 weeks after treatment start. Individual patients had between 1 and 8 samples, taken pretreatment and on-treatment. CDR3 length equals 12 residues. With 7 bases removed from V and 2 bases from J, the gap between germline ends came to 9 bases. Germline-derived CDR1 and CDR2 are MDHEN and SYDVKM. Assay used: immunoSEQ multiplex PCR; TCRdb lists only in-frame clones, some missing. This sample has roughly 110,000 clones, with 91% found just once. The starting material was PBMCs, obtained around atezolizumab (anti-PD-L1) treatment. The receptor was derived from a man aged 55 to 70 with urothelial cancer. The genes are TRBV28 and TRBJ2-7, with D maybe TRBD2 (6 bases). CDR3 sequence (DNA): TGTGCCAGCAATCAGCGGGCCTACGAGCAGTACTTC. This encodes CASNQRAYEQYF.